Listed below are T cell receptor beta chains from one sample, sequenced in a study of T cells in narcolepsy. Sequencing used immunoSEQ multiplex PCR; TCRdb keeps in-frame clones, though not all of them. Seen here are more than 1,500 clones, 23% observed once, and the top ten hold approximately 15%. Their antigens remain unidentified. Sequencing input: cultured CD4+ T cells from cerebrospinal fluid. The receptor source for this set is a human donor with narcolepsy. Each CDR3 is given with its conserved first and last residue. Size is omitted from some rows. Given values are once, few, many or a class for expanded clones.

j_call	cdr3_length	v_call	clone_size	cdr3_aa
TRBJ2-7	12	TRBV11-3	.	CASSLPNYEQYF
TRBJ1-3	15	TRBV19	medium-sized	CASSPGQFSGNTIYF
TRBJ1-3	19	TRBV7-2	.	CASSLRDRRSISSGNTIYF
TRBJ1-5	15	TRBV5-6	large	CASSLATGSAQPQHF
TRBJ2-7	15	TRBV6-6	.	CASMSPGTGTYEQYF
TRBJ1-2	15	TRBV28	medium-sized	CASSYGTGGGSRYTF
TRBJ2-5	13	TRBV7-3	few	CASSWTGGETQYF
TRBJ1-1	14	TRBV5-6	.	CASSLRGLDTEAFF
TRBJ2-5	13	TRBV7-2	large	CASSWTGGETQYF
TRBJ2-3	13	TRBV4-2	.	CASSLYVSNTQYF
TRBJ2-2	14	TRBV6-1	.	CASRPTGGGGELFF
TRBJ1-2	15	TRBV7-9	.	CASSQGRGTGYGYTF
TRBJ1-3	14	TRBV7-2	.	CASRPGQEVYTIYF
TRBJ1-3	19	TRBV7-2	medium-sized	CASSSTGGARFSAGNTIYF
TRBJ2-1	14	TRBV13	.	CASSRTTGYGEQFF
TRBJ1-6	14	TRBV7-3	few	CASSLMPGSSPLHF
TRBJ2-3	15	TRBV5-1	few	CASSLDGRVTDTQYF
TRBJ2-3	15	TRBV28	.	CASSPGGGRADTQYF
TRBJ1-3	19	TRBV7-3	.	CASSLVGRAQFASGNTIYF
TRBJ1-1	13	TRBV5-7	.	CASSSSVGTEAFF
TRBJ1-2	14	TRBV19	medium-sized	CASRQQGGDYGYTF
TRBJ1-2	12	TRBV7-2	medium-sized	CASSPQSLGYTF